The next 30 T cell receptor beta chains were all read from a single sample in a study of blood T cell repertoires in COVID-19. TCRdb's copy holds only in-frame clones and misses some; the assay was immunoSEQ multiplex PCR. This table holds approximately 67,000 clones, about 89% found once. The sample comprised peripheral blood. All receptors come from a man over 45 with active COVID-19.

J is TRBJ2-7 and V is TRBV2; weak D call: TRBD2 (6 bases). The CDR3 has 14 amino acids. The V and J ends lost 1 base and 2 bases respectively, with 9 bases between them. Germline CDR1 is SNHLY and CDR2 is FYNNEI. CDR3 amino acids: CASSEDTGAYEQYF. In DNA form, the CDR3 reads TGTGCCAGCAGTGAAGATACGGGAGCCTACGAGCAGTACTTC. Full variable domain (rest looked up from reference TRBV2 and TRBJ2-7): EPEVTQTPSHQVTQMGQEVILRCVPISNHLYFYWYRQILGQKVEFLVSFYNNEISEKSEIFDDQFSVERPDGSNFTLKIRSTKLEDSAMYFCASSEDTGAYEQYFGPGTRLTVT.

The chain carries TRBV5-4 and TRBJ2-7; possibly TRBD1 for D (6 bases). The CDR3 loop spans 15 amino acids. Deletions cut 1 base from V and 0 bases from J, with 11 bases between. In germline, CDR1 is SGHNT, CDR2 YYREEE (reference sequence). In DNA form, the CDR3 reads TGTGCCAGCAGCTTGCAGGGGCTAAGCTCCTACGAGCAGTACTTC. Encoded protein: CASSLQGLSSYEQYF.

The CDR3 spells CASSVGTSTGELFF. In DNA, the CDR3 is TGTGCCAGCAGCGTAGGGACATCCACCGGGGAGCTGTTTTTT. This chain links TRBV11-3 with TRBJ2-2; D is perhaps TRBD1 (6 bases). The germline V and J ends were trimmed by 5 bases and 4 bases, with 11 bases remaining between them. Germline loops: CDR1 SGHNT, CDR2 YENEEA. The CDR3 has 14 amino acids.

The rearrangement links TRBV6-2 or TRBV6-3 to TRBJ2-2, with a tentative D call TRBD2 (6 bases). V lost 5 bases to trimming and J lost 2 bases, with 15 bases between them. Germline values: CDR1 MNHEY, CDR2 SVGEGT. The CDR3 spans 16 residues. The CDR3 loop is CASSRAGRINTGELFF. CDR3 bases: TGTGCCAGCAGTCGGGCGGGACGGATTAACACCGGGGAGCTGTTTTTT.

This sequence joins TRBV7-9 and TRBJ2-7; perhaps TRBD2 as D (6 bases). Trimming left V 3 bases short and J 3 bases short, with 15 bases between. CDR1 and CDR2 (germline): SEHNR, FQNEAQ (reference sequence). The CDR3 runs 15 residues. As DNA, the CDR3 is TGTGCCAGCAGCTTTCCGGCTAGCGAGCACTACGAGCAGTACTTC. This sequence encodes CASSFPASEHYEQYF.

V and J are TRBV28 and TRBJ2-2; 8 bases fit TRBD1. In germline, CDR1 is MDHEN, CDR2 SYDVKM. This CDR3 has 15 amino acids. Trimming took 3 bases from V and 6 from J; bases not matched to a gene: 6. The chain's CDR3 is CASSFRDRMAGELFF. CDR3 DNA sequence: TGTGCCAGCAGTTTTAGGGACAGGATGGCCGGGGAGCTGTTTTTT.

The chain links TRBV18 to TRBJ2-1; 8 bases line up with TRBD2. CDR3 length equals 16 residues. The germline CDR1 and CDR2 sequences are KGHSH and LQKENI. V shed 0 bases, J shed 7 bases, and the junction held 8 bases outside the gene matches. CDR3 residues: CASSPPVSGGGNEQFF. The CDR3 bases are TGTGCCAGCTCACCACCGGTGAGCGGGGGTGGGAATGAGCAGTTCTTC.

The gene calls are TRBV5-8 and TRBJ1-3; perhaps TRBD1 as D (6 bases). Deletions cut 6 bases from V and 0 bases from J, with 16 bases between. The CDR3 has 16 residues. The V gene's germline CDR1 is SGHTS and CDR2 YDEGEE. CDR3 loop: CASTPFRGNSGNTIYF. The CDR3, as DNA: TGTGCCAGCACCCCTTTCAGGGGTAACTCTGGAAACACCATATATTTT.

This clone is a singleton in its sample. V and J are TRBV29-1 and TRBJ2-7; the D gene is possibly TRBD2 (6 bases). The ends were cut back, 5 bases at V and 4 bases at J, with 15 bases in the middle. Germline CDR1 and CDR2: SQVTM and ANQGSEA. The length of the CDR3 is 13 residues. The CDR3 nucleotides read TGCAGCGTTAAGGGCGGGAACGCTTACGAGCAGTACTTC. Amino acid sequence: CSVKGGNAYEQYF.

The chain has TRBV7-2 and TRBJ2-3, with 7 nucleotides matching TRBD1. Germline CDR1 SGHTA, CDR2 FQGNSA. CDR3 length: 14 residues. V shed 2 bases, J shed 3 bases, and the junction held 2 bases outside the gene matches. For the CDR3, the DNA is TGTGCCAGCAGCTTACCCAGGGGGACAGATACGCAGTATTTT. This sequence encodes CASSLPRGTDTQYF.

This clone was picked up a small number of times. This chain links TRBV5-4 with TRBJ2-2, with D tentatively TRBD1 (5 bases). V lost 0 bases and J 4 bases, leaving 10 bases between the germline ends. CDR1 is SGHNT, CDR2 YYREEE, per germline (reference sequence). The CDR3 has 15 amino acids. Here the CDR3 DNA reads TGTGCCAGCAGCTTGGGGCAGGGTGGCACCGGGGAGCTGTTTTTT. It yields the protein CASSLGQGGTGELFF.

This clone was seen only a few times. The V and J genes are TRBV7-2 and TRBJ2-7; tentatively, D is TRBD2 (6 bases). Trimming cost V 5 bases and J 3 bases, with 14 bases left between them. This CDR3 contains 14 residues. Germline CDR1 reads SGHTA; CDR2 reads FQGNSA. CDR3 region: CASSRESKNYEQYF. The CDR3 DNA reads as TGTGCCAGCAGCCGGGAGAGTAAGAACTACGAGCAGTACTTC.

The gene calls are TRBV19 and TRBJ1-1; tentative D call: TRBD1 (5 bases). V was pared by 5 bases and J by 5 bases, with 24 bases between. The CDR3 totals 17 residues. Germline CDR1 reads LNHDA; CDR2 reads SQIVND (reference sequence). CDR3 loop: CASSGRAGPVAGTEAFF. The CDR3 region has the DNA TGTGCCAGTAGTGGTCGCGCAGGGCCGGTGGCGGGAACTGAAGCTTTCTTT.

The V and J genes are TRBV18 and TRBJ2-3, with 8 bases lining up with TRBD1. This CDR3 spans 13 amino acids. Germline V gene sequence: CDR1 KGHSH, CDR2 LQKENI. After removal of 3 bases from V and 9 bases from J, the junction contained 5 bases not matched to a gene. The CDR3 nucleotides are TGTGCCAGCTCACCCGAAGACAGGGGAACGCAGTATTTT. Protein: CASSPEDRGTQYF.

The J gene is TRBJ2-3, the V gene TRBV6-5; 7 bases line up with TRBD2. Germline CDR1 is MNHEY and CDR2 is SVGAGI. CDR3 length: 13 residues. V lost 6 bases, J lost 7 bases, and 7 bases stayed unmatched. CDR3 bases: TGTGCCAGCAGACGCAGGGAGGGGTATACGCAGTATTTT. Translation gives CASRRREGYTQYF.

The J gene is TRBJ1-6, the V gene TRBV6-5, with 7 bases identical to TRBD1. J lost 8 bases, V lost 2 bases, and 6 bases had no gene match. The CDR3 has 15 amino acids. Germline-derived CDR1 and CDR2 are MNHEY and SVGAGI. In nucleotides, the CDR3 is TGTGCCAGCAGTTACGCCCAGGGGGTCTATTCACCCCTCCACTTT. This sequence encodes CASSYAQGVYSPLHF.

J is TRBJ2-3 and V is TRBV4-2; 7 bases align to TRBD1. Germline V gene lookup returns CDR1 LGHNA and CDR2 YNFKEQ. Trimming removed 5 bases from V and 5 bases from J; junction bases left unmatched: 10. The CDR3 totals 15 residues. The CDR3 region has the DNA TGTGCCAGCAGCTCCCGGGACGGGACAGAAGATACGCAGTATTTT. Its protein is CASSSRDGTEDTQYF.

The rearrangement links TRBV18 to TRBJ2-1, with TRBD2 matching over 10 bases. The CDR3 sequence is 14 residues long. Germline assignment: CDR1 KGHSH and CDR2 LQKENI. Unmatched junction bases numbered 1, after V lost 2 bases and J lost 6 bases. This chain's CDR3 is CASSPTSGINEQFF. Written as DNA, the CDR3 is TGTGCCAGCTCACCAACTAGCGGGATCAATGAGCAGTTCTTC.

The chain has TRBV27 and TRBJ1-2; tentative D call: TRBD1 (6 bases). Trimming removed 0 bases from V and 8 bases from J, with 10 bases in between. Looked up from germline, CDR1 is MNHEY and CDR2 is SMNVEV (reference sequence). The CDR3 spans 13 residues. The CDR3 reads CASSLSGAFGYTF. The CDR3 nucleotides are TGTGCCAGCAGTTTATCGGGGGCTTTCGGCTACACCTTC.

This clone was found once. CDR3 residues: CASSLNSPPNYGYTF. The CDR3 DNA follows: TGTGCCAGCAGTCTCAACAGTCCCCCTAACTATGGCTACACCTTC. This chain joins TRBV28 and TRBJ1-2; D not certain. The CDR3 has 15 residues. Germline CDR1 is MDHEN and CDR2 is SYDVKM. Trimming took off 5 bases at V and 0 bases at J, with 13 bases between the two ends.

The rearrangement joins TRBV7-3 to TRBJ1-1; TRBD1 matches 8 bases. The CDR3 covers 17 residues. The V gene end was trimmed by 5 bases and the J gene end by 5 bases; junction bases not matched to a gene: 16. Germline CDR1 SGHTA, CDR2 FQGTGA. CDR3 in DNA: TGTGCCAGCAGCCCCAGGGTTCGGACAGGGAATGGGACTGAAGCTTTCTTT. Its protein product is CASSPRVRTGNGTEAFF.

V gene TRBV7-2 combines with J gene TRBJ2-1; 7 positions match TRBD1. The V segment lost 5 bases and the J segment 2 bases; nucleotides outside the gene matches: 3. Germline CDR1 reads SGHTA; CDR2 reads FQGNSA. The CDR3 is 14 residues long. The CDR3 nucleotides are TGTGCCAGCAGCGCCGACAGGGCCTACAATGAGCAGTTCTTC. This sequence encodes CASSADRAYNEQFF. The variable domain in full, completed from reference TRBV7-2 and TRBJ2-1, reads GAGVSQSPSNKVTEKGKDVELRCDPISGHTALYWYRQSLGQGLEFLIYFQGNSAPDKSGLPSDRFSAERTGGSVSTLTIQRTQQEDSAVYLCASSADRAYNEQFFGPGTRLTVL.

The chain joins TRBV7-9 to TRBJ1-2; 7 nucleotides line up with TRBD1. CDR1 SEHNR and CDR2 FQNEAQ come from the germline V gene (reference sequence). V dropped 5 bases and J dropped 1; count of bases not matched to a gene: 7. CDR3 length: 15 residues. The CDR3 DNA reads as TGTGCCAGCAGCGGCGGGACAGACTATAACTATGGCTACACCTTC. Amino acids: CASSGGTDYNYGYTF.

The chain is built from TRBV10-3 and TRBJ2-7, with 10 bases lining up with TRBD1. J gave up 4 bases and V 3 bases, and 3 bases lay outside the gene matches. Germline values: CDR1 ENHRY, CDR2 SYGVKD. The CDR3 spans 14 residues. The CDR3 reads CAISEKGQGYEQYF. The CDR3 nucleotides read TGTGCCATCAGTGAAAAGGGACAGGGGTACGAGCAGTACTTC.

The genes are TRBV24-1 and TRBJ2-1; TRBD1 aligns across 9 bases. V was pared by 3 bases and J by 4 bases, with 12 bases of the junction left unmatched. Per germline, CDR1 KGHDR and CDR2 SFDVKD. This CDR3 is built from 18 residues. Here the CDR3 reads CATSDRPGQGRMYNEQFF. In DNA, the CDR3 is TGTGCCACCAGTGATCGACCGGGACAGGGTAGAATGTACAATGAGCAGTTCTTC.

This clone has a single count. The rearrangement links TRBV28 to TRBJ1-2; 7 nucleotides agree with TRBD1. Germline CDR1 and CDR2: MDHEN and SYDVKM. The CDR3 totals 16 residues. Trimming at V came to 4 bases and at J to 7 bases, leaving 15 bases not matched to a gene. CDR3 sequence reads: CASSSGQALSPGGYTF. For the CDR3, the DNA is TGTGCCAGCAGTTCCGGACAGGCCCTGTCGCCGGGTGGCTACACCTTC.

CDR3 nucleotides: TGTGCCAGCAGAACCACCCTCCAACTCAATGAGCAGTTCTTC. Protein product: CASRTTLQLNEQFF. V gene TRBV28 combines with J gene TRBJ2-1; no clear D gene. With 6 bases removed from V and 6 bases from J, the gap between germline ends came to 15 bases. Germline V gene lookup returns CDR1 MDHEN and CDR2 SYDVKM. The length of the CDR3 is 14 residues. The full variable domain, rest sourced from reference TRBV28 and TRBJ2-1, is DVKVTQSSRYLVKRTGEKVFLECVQDMDHENMFWYRQDPGLGLRLIYFSYDVKMKEKGDIPEGYSVSREKKERFSLILESASTNQTSMYLCASRTTLQLNEQFFGPGTRLTVL.

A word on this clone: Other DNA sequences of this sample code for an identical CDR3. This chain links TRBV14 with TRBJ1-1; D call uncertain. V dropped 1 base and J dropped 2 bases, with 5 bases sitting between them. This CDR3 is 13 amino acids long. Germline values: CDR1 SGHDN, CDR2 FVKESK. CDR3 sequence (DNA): TGTGCCAGCAGCCAAGCCCTAAACACTGAAGCTTTCTTT. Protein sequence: CASSQALNTEAFF.

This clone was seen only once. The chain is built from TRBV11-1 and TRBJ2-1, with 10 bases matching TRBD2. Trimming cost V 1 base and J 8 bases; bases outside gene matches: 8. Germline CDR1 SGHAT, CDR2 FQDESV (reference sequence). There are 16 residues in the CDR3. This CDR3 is CASSLVVVAGGHEQFF. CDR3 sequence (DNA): TGTGCCAGCAGCTTAGTTGTGGTAGCGGGAGGTCATGAGCAGTTCTTC.

The CDR3 reads CASSLVGGEDEQYF. CDR3 coding DNA: TGTGCCAGCAGCTTGGTAGGGGGTGAGGACGAGCAGTACTTC. J is TRBJ2-7 and V is TRBV5-5, with D possibly matching TRBD1 (6 bases). The V end was cut by 0 bases, the J end by 5 bases, with 12 bases between. CDR3 length equals 14 residues. Per the germline V gene, CDR1 is SGHKS and CDR2 is YYEKEE (reference sequence).